This T cell receptor (beta chain) emerged from a study of response to subunit inactivated influenza vaccine. The study's findings and limits: Each seasonal flu vaccination may recruit only limited new T cells, authors suggested.

V gave up 1 base and J gave up 11 bases, with 11 bases separating them. Germline CDR1 is LGHDT and CDR2 is YNNKEL (reference sequence). There are 12 residues in the CDR3. One entry per CDR3 protein, called by TCRdb with MiXCR from the RT-PCR reads. There are hundreds of thousands of distinct CDR3 sequences in the sample; approximately 11% occur only once, and 9.5% to 15% lies in the top ten. This clonotype was seen a handful of times. Antigen: not known. This chain uses TRBV3-1 with TRBJ1-1; D might be TRBD1 (6 bases). This sequence was found in a man between 50 and 59 years old who received an inactivated influenza vaccine. The source was PBMCs from blood, collected roughly 47 days after vaccination. CDR3: CASSQVGQRAFF. In nucleotides, the CDR3 is TGTGCCAGCAGCCAAGTAGGACAGAGGGCTTTCTTT. The full variable domain, in which reference TRBV3-1 and TRBJ1-1 provide the parts outside the CDR3, is DTAVSQTPKYLVTQMGNDKSIKCEQNLGHDTMYWYKQDSKKFLKIMFSYNNKELIINETVPNRFSPKSPDKAHLNLHINSLELGDSAVYFCASSQVGQRAFFGQGTRLTVV.